Here is one T cell receptor (beta chain) with its context. Its antigen is still unknown. The data stem from a study of cytomegalovirus exposure and HLA in healthy donors. Study-level information: Early release data held about 92 million unique TCRs from HLA-typed donors. Findings and limits, study-wide: Previous analysis showed most TCR beta V segments were productive about 87% or about 30% of the time. CMV serostatus was the only recorded immune exposure for donors.

The ends lost 1 base at V and 7 bases at J; junction bases unmatched: 19. Germline V gene sequence: CDR1 GTSNPN, CDR2 SVGIG (reference sequence). The CDR3 has 19 residues. Primers included in the PCR were 60 Vbeta and 13 Jbeta primers. TCRdb keeps only in-frame clones here, not all; method: immunoSEQ multiplex PCR. The table has 95,000 to 150,000 clones, just over 65% seen once; the top ten hold 1.5% to 1.9%. Sequenced sample: PBMCs. The clonotype originates from a young man in good health and CMV-seronegative. The chain carries TRBV30 and TRBJ2-2; 9 nucleotides align to TRBD2. The CDR3: CAWSELRQLSGSLVGELFF. The DNA of the CDR3 is TGTGCCTGGAGTGAACTCCGGCAACTTAGCGGGAGCTTGGTCGGGGAGCTGTTTTTT.